The rows below give T cell receptor beta chains drawn from one sample of a study of blood T cell repertoires in COVID-19. Produced via immunoSEQ multiplex PCR; TCRdb's table is partial and in-frame only. Found here are 200,000 to 250,000 clones, roughly 81% of them singletons; the top ten hold around 7.3%. Sequencing was performed on peripheral blood. All receptors derive from a woman aged 45-65 years with active or convalescent COVID-19. CDR3s include the opening cysteine and the closing phenylalanine or tryptophan. Fields, in order: clone size, V gene, J gene, D gene, CDR3 DNA, CDR3 protein. A D gene is named only where the DNA matches it firmly. Rows give clone size only sometimes, using once, few, many, or a class for an expanded clone.

-,TRBV7-8,TRBJ1-6,TRBD1,TGTGCCAGCAGCTTAGTCGGGACAGGGGATTCACCCCTCCACTTT,CASSLVGTGDSPLHF
-,TRBV25-1,TRBJ2-2,TRBD2,TGTGCCAGCAGAGGACTAGCGGCGAACACCGGGGAGCTGTTTTTT,CASRGLAANTGELFF
-,TRBV18,TRBJ2-3,-,TGTGCCAGCTCCCCTAAATCGTCGGGGAACACAGATACGCAGTATTTT,CASSPKSSGNTDTQYF
-,TRBV21-1,TRBJ1-1,-,TGTGCCAGCAGCAAAGTGGGACAGACCTACATAACTGAAGCTTTCTTT,CASSKVGQTYITEAFF
-,TRBV5-1,TRBJ2-7,-,TGCGCCAGCACGAGTGCGGGGGCCCCCTACGAGCAGTACTTC,CASTSAGAPYEQYF
-,TRBV27,TRBJ1-4,-,TGTGCCAGCAGTTTTTTGGGGGCCCCTAATGAAAAACTGTTTTTT,CASSFLGAPNEKLFF
-,TRBV2,TRBJ2-7,-,TGTGCCAGCAGTGAAGCGCTCCGGGACACTCACTACGAGCAGTACTTC,CASSEALRDTHYEQYF
-,TRBV4-1,TRBJ2-3,TRBD2,TGCGCCAGCAGCCAAGACTGGCGGGAGGTCACAGATACGCAGTATTTT,CASSQDWREVTDTQYF
-,TRBV11-2,TRBJ2-5,TRBD2,TGTGCCAGCAGCTTGGGACTAGCGGGGTCCCAAGAGACCCAGTACTTC,CASSLGLAGSQETQYF
-,TRBV7-9,TRBJ1-4,TRBD1,TGTGCCAGCAGCCCCGGGACAGGGGAACTTCGAACTAATGAAAAACTGTTTTTT,CASSPGTGELRTNEKLFF
-,TRBV27,TRBJ2-5,TRBD2,TGTGCCAGCAGTTTAGGTGGGACTAGCAAAGAGACCCAGTACTTC,CASSLGGTSKETQYF
-,TRBV7-9,TRBJ1-1,-,TGTGCCAGCAGCTTCCCGGGGATGAACACTGAAGCTTTCTTT,CASSFPGMNTEAFF
-,TRBV12-3/TRBV12-4,TRBJ1-2,-,TGTGCCAGCAGTCGGGGGGCATATGGCTACACCTTC,CASSRGAYGYTF
-,TRBV19,TRBJ1-5,TRBD1,TGTGCCAGTAGTATGCCTAGGGGGCAGGGGGTCAATCAGCCCCAGCATTTT,CASSMPRGQGVNQPQHF
-,TRBV2,TRBJ2-2,TRBD2,TGTGCCAGCAGCGATATTCCGGGACTAGCGGGAGCAGGGGAGCTGTTTTTT,CASSDIPGLAGAGELFF
once,TRBV7-9,TRBJ1-3,TRBD1,TGTGCCAGCAGCCGAAAACTTGATGACAGGGGCGCTGGAAACACCATATATTTT,CASSRKLDDRGAGNTIYF
-,TRBV29-1,TRBJ2-3,-,TGCAGCGTTGAGGAGTCCGCAGATACGCAGTATTTT,CSVEESADTQYF
-,TRBV19,TRBJ1-1,TRBD1,TGTGCCAGTAGTGCGACAGGGTCGAACACTGAAGCTTTCTTT,CASSATGSNTEAFF
-,TRBV7-2,TRBJ1-3,-,TGTGCCAGCAGCACCCACAGGAGCTCTGGAAACACCATATATTTT,CASSTHRSSGNTIYF
-,TRBV18,TRBJ2-5,TRBD2,TGTGCCAGCTCACCCCTCAGTCTAGCGGGGAACCAAGAGACCCAGTACTTC,CASSPLSLAGNQETQYF
-,TRBV28,TRBJ1-1,-,TGTGCCAGCAGTTTAATCTTACAGAACACTGAAGCTTTCTTT,CASSLILQNTEAFF
-,TRBV15,TRBJ2-4,TRBD1,TGTGCCACCAGCAGAGATCAGGGAGGACAGGGGCCATCCCACAGAACCATTCAGTACTTC,CATSRDQGGQGPSHRTIQYF
-,TRBV11-3,TRBJ2-2,TRBD1,TGTGCCAGCAGCTCTTTTGGGGGCAGGGGGATTGGGACCGGGGAGCTGTTTTTT,CASSSFGGRGIGTGELFF
-,TRBV20-1,TRBJ2-7,-,TGCAGTGCTAGTGAGGGGCGCTCCTACGAGCAGTACTTC,CSASEGRSYEQYF
-,TRBV28,TRBJ1-1,-,TGTGCCAGCAGTCATCGGTACTTAGCTTTCTTT,CASSHRYLAFF
few,TRBV5-1,TRBJ2-7,TRBD2,TGCGCCAGCAGCACAGGAAGCGGGAGGTCCCACGAGCAGTACTTC,CASSTGSGRSHEQYF
-,TRBV7-3,TRBJ1-1,TRBD1,TGTGCCAGCAGCTTGCAGGGGGGCAAGGGGAACACTGAAGCTTTCTTT,CASSLQGGKGNTEAFF
-,TRBV6-5,TRBJ1-2,-,TGTGCCAGCAGTCCGGGGACACATAACTATGGCTACACCTTC,CASSPGTHNYGYTF
-,TRBV6-4,TRBJ2-1,TRBD2,TGTGCCAGCAGCACTATTGGGGGGGGTGCGTCCTACAATGAGCAGTTCTTC,CASSTIGGGASYNEQFF
once,TRBV14,TRBJ2-7,TRBD2,TGTGCCAGCAGCCAAGTTACTAGCGGGGTACGGGGGCAGTACTTC,CASSQVTSGVRGQYF
-,TRBV11-2,TRBJ2-1,TRBD2,TGTGCCAGCAGCTTAGAGCCGGGACTAGCGGGAGACTATGAGCAGTTCTTC,CASSLEPGLAGDYEQFF
-,TRBV18,TRBJ2-5,-,TGTGCCAGCTCACCGTCTCCGGGGACCCAGTACTTC,CASSPSPGTQYF
-,TRBV12-5,TRBJ1-2,-,TGTGCTAGTGGTTTGGTATCGGGGGTAGGTGGCTACACCTTC,CASGLVSGVGGYTF
-,TRBV2,TRBJ1-5,-,TGTGCCAGCAGAGGACAGATAAGCAATCAGCCCCAGCATTTT,CASRGQISNQPQHF
few,TRBV11-2,TRBJ2-3,TRBD1,TGTGCCAGCAGCTTAGACAGGGGGGATACGCAGTATTTT,CASSLDRGDTQYF
-,TRBV11-2,TRBJ2-3,TRBD2,TGTGCCAGCAGCTTAGGTGGGGGGGTCCACACAGATACGCAGTATTTT,CASSLGGGVHTDTQYF
-,TRBV5-1,TRBJ1-1,-,TGCGCCAGCAGCTTAGGGAGGACGGTGAGTGAAGCTTTCTTT,CASSLGRTVSEAFF
-,TRBV28,TRBJ2-2,TRBD1,TGTGCCAGCAGGGCAGGGGGATTTCGCACCGGGGAGCTGTTTTTT,CASRAGGFRTGELFF
-,TRBV27,TRBJ2-7,-,TGTGCCAGCAGTCCCACCTACGAGCAGTACTTC,CASSPTYEQYF
-,TRBV24-1,TRBJ1-2,TRBD1,TGTGCCACCAGTGATCAGGGGGCCGGCTATGGCTACACCTTC,CATSDQGAGYGYTF
-,TRBV5-1,TRBJ1-1,TRBD1,TGCGCCAGCAGCGGGGGGACAGCGAACACTGAAGCTTTCTTT,CASSGGTANTEAFF
-,TRBV7-9,TRBJ2-7,TRBD2,TGTGCCAGCAGCTTAAGTCTTGGCGGGAGAGGGAACGAGCAGTACTTC,CASSLSLGGRGNEQYF
-,TRBV6-5,TRBJ1-1,-,TGTGCCAGCAGTTACATAGGGCGCAGGGTAGGCACTGAAGCTTTCTTT,CASSYIGRRVGTEAFF
-,TRBV6-5,TRBJ1-2,-,TGTGCCAGCAGTTACTCGAGCGGGGGCTATGGCTACACCTTC,CASSYSSGGYGYTF
-,TRBV27,TRBJ1-1,-,TGTGCCAGCAGTTTCGCGGACACAATGAACACTGAAGCTTTCTTT,CASSFADTMNTEAFF
-,TRBV9,TRBJ2-7,-,TGTGCCAGCAGCGCCCCCTTCACACCAAATCCACCCTACGAGCAGTACTTC,CASSAPFTPNPPYEQYF
-,TRBV29-1,TRBJ1-2,TRBD1,TGCAGCGAAGGACAGGCTGGATCAAACTATGGCTACACCTTC,CSEGQAGSNYGYTF
-,TRBV6-5,TRBJ1-4,-,TGTGCCAGCAGGACACTGGACAGCCGAAAACTGTTTTTT,CASRTLDSRKLFF
-,TRBV28,TRBJ1-1,-,TGTGCCAGCTCTTCCAGGGTTCCAGCTTTCTTT,CASSSRVPAFF
-,TRBV5-1,TRBJ1-1,-,TGCGCCAGCAGGCGGGCTCTTAACACTGAAGCTTTCTTT,CASRRALNTEAFF
-,TRBV3-1/TRBV3-2,TRBJ1-2,-,TGTGCCAGCAGCCCCAGGGCTAACTATGGCTACACCTTC,CASSPRANYGYTF